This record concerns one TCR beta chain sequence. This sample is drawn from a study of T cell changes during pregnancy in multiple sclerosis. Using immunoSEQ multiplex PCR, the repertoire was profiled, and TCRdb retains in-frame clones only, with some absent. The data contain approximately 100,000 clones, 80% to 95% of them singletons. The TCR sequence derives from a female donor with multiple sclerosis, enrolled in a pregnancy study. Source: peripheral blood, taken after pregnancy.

The CDR3 sequence: CATLTGFNQPQHF. Here the CDR3 DNA reads TGTGCCACCCTGACAGGTTTCAATCAGCCCCAGCATTTT. J is TRBJ1-5 and V is TRBV21-1; no DNA check was done on the table's D call, TRBD1. TRBV21-1 is an annotated pseudogene. The CDR3 length is 13 residues.